This T cell receptor (beta chain) was found in a study of molecular identifiers for immune sequencing clone quantification. The overall study: Four of five RNA aliquots from around 20,000 or 100,000 naive CD8 T cells were sequenced. Findings and caveats of the study: Clones exceeding 20 RNA copies carried over 99% of effector molecules but under 1% of naive-cell molecules.

By share, this clonotype counts as medium-sized (0.01 to 0.1%). Antigen unknown. The junction differs from germline at one of its ends, possibly a read error. There are 12 residues in the CDR3. Germline V gives CDR1 SGHAT, CDR2 FQNNGV. From the PCR reads, TCRdb called clonotypes with MiXCR, one entry per CDR3 protein. The data contain about 32,000 distinct CDR3 sequences, about 18% of them seen just once; the ten biggest clones take up under 1.3%. This TCR derives from a human donor in good health. Some libraries in this study had Jurkat cell RNA spiked in. V and J are TRBV11-2 and TRBJ2-5; D is undetermined. Specimen: naive CD8+ T cells from blood, with Jurkat cell RNA spiked in. Subset indicated: FACS-sorted CD8+CD4-CCR7+CD45RA+ naive T cells. In nucleotides, the CDR3 is TGCGCCAGCAGCTTGGACCAAGAGACCCAGTACTTC. Its translation: CASSLDQETQYF.